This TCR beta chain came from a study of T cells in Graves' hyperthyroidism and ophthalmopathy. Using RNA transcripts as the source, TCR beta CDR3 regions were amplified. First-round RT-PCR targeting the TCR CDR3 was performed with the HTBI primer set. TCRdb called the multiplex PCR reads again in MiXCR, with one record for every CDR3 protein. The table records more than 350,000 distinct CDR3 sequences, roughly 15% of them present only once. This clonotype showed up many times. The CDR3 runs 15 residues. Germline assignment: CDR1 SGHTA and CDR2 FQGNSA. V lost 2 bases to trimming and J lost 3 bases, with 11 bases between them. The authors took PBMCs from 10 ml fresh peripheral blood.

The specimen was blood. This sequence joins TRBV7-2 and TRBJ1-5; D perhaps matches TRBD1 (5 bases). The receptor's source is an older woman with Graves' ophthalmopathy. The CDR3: CASSLKAGLNQPQHF. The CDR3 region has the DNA TGTGCCAGCAGCTTAAAGGCAGGGCTCAATCAGCCCCAGCATTTT.